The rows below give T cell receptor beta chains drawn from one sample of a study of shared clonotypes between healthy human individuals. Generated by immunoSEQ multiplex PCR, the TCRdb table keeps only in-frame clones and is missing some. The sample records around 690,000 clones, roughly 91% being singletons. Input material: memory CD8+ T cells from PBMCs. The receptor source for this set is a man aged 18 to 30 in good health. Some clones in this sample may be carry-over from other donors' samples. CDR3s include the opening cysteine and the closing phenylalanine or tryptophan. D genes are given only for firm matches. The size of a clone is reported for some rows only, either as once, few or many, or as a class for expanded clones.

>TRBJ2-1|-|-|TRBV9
CASSYTPEGRNNEQFF
TGTGCCAGCAGTTACACTCCGGAGGGCCGAAACAATGAGCAGTTCTTC
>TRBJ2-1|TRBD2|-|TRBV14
CASSQFGGGGYNEQFF
TGTGCCAGCAGCCAATTCGGCGGGGGGGGCTACAATGAGCAGTTCTTC
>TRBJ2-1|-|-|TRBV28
CASSPSEIKGYNEQFF
TGTGCCAGCAGCCCAAGCGAGATCAAGGGCTACAATGAGCAGTTCTTC
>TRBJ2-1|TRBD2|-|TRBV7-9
CASRAWTSRGEQFF
TGTGCCAGCAGAGCTTGGACTAGCAGGGGTGAGCAGTTCTTC
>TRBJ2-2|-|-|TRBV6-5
CASSYSRNLNTGELFF
TGTGCCAGCAGTTACTCCAGAAATTTGAACACCGGGGAGCTGTTTTTT
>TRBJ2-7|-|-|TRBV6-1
CASSELGTYEQYF
TGTGCCAGCAGCGAACTGGGGACCTACGAGCAGTACTTC
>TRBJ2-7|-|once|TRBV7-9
CASSLGGLYYEQYF
TGTGCCAGCAGCTTAGGTGGTCTATACTACGAGCAGTACTTC
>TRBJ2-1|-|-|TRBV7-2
CASSFYPILISYNEQFF
TGTGCCAGCAGCTTCTACCCGATCCTAATTTCATACAATGAGCAGTTCTTC
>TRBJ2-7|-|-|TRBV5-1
CASSLYDGNYEQYF
TGCGCCAGCAGCCTTTACGACGGGAACTACGAGCAGTACTTC
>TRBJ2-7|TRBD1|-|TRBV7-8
CASSNRDRGEEQYF
TGTGCCAGCAGCAACCGGGACAGGGGTGAGGAGCAGTACTTC
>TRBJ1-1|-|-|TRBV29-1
CSVPIGGGGTEAFF
TGCAGCGTTCCGATTGGGGGCGGAGGGACTGAAGCTTTCTTT
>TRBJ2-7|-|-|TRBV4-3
CASSPSLTGFLYEQYF
TGCGCCAGCAGCCCATCCCTGACGGGCTTTCTCTACGAGCAGTACTTC
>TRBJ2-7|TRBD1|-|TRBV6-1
CATFDRAYYEQYF
TGTGCCACCTTCGACAGGGCGTACTACGAGCAGTACTTC
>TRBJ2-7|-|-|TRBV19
CASSSPSTGSYEQYF
TGTGCCAGTAGTAGCCCTTCGACAGGATCCTACGAGCAGTACTTC
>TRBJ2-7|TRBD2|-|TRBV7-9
CASSFYSGRVIYEQYF
TGTGCCAGCAGCTTTTATAGCGGGAGGGTCATCTACGAGCAGTACTTC
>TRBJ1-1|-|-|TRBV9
CASSTQTGTNTEAFF
TGTGCCAGCAGCACTCAAACAGGGACAAACACTGAAGCTTTCTTT
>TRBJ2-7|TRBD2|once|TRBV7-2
CASSFSLAGHYEQYF
TGTGCCAGCAGCTTTTCTCTAGCGGGACACTACGAGCAGTACTTC
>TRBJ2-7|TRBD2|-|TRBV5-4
CASSNEGLAYYEQYF
TGTGCCAGCAGCAACGAGGGACTAGCGTACTACGAGCAGTACTTC
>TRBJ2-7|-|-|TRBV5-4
CASSSSDRPGNEQYF
TGTGCCAGCAGCTCCTCAGACAGACCGGGCAACGAGCAGTACTTC
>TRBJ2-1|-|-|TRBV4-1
CASSHVGLSGGSYNEQFF
TGCGCCAGCAGCCACGTCGGTTTGTCCGGCGGTTCCTACAATGAGCAGTTCTTC
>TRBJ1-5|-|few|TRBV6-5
CASSYGQNQPQHF
TGTGCCAGCAGTTACGGACAAAATCAGCCCCAGCATTTT
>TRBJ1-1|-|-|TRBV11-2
CASSSRTANTEAFF
TGTGCCAGCAGCTCTCGGACAGCCAACACTGAAGCTTTCTTT
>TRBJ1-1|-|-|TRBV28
CASSDIQVKNTEAFF
TGTGCCAGCAGTGACATCCAGGTGAAGAACACTGAAGCTTTCTTT
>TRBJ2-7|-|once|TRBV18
CASSPRTLTFRGGMSSYEQYF
TGTGCCAGCTCACCCAGAACTCTTACTTTTAGAGGGGGAATGAGCTCCTACGAGCAGTACTTC
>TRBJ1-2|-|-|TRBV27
CASIGQDYGYTF
TGTGCCAGCATCGGCCAGGACTATGGCTACACCTTC
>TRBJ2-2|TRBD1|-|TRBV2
CASSRDRVGNAGELFF
TGTGCCAGCAGCCGGGACAGGGTAGGAAACGCCGGGGAGCTGTTTTTT
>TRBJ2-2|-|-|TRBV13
CASSPPWGASTVAGELFF
TGTGCCAGCAGCCCCCCATGGGGGGCTAGTACGGTGGCCGGGGAGCTGTTTTTT
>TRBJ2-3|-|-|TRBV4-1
CASSLSRGSTDTQYF
TGCGCCAGCAGTCTAAGCCGGGGCTCCACAGATACGCAGTATTTT
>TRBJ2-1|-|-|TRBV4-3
CASSQEWGRSLGNEQFF
TGCGCCAGCAGCCAAGAATGGGGGCGGTCCCTGGGCAATGAGCAGTTCTTC